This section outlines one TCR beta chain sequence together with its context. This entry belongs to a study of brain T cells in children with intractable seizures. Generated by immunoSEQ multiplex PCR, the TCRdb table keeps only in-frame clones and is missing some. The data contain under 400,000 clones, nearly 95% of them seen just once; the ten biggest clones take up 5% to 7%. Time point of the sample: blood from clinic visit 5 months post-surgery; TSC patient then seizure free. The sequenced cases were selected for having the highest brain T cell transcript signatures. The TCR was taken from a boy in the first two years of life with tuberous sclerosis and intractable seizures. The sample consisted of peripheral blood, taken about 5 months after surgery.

The CDR3, as DNA: TGTGCCAGTAGCCCAACAGACTATAGCAATCAGCCCCAGCATTTT. Encoded protein: CASSPTDYSNQPQHF. The rearrangement links TRBV19 to TRBJ1-5; D is unresolved. This CDR3 comprises 15 residues. The V and J ends lost 6 bases and 0 bases respectively, with 12 bases between them. Germline CDR1 reads LNHDA; CDR2 reads SQIVND (reference sequence).